The 31 T cell receptor beta chains presented below share a single source sample, sequenced in a study of blood T cell repertoires in COVID-19. Libraries were prepared by immunoSEQ multiplex PCR; TCRdb keeps only in-frame clonotypes and omits some of them. The data hold about 480,000 clones, with roughly nine tenths observed a single time. The sample consisted of peripheral blood. The receptors here all came from a woman between 50 and 59 years old with COVID-19, enrolled during active disease.

This clone was picked up a small number of times. CDR3 bases: TGTGCCAGCAGCTTAAGAACAGGGGGGAACACTGAAGCTTTCTTT. Residues: CASSLRTGGNTEAFF. This sequence joins TRBV7-6 and TRBJ1-1; TRBD1 matches 8 bases. This CDR3 region has 15 residues. CDR1 SGHVS and CDR2 FNYEAQ come from the germline V gene. The ends lost 2 bases at V and 1 base at J; junction bases unmatched: 3.

The V and J genes are TRBV10-1 and TRBJ1-1, with 10 bases fitting TRBD1. The CDR3 extends over 16 amino acids. Germline V gene sequence: CDR1 WNHNN, CDR2 SYGVQD (reference sequence). With V trimmed by 0 bases and J by 4 bases, 5 bases remained unmatched. The CDR3 protein is CASSESGGTGVTEAFF. For the CDR3, the DNA is TGCGCCAGCAGTGAGTCGGGGGGGACAGGGGTCACTGAAGCTTTCTTT.

V usage is TRBV19 and J usage is TRBJ1-2; no definite D call. The CDR3 runs 13 residues. Deletions cut 3 bases from V and 8 bases from J, with 13 bases between. Germline lookup yields CDR1 LNHDA and CDR2 SQIVND (reference sequence). The CDR3: CASSILQMEGYTF. The CDR3, as DNA: TGTGCCAGTAGTATCCTCCAGATGGAGGGCTACACCTTC. Variable domain in full (rest from reference TRBV19 and TRBJ1-2): DGGITQSPKYLFRKEGQNVTLSCEQNLNHDAMYWYRQDPGQGLRLIYYSQIVNDFQKGDIAEGYSVSREKKESFPLTVTSAQKNPTAFYLCASSILQMEGYTFGSGTRLTVV.

V usage is TRBV4-1 and J usage is TRBJ1-1; 9 positions agree with TRBD1. CDR1 is MGHRA, CDR2 YSYEKL, per germline. This CDR3 region has 19 residues. The junction had 22 bases not matched to a gene; V was cut back by 6 bases and J by 5 bases. DNA of the CDR3: TGCGCCAGCAGGTCCTCTCCGACGGACAGGGGAATGGTAGATACTGAAGCTTTCTTT. This translates into CASRSSPTDRGMVDTEAFF.

V usage is TRBV5-1 and J usage is TRBJ1-1; TRBD1 agrees at 9 bases. With V trimmed by 4 bases and J by 5 bases, 9 bases remained unmatched. CDR1 is SGHRS, CDR2 YFSETQ, per germline. The CDR3 covers 15 residues. In DNA form, the CDR3 reads TGCGCCAGCAGCGTGACCGGGACAGGGTTTACTGAAGCTTTCTTT. Its translation: CASSVTGTGFTEAFF.

The chain uses TRBV5-6 and TRBJ2-6; D may be TRBD2 (6 bases). The CDR3 has 17 amino acids. CDR1 and CDR2 (germline): SGHDT, YYEEEE. V lost 4 bases, J lost 2 bases, and 16 bases lay in between. CDR3 region: CASSPVSGETGANVLTF. The CDR3 coding sequence is TGTGCCAGCAGCCCAGTCTCGGGGGAAACTGGGGCCAACGTCCTGACTTTC.

This rearrangement joins TRBV5-8 to TRBJ1-4, with D perhaps matching TRBD1 (6 bases). In germline, CDR1 is SGHTS, CDR2 YDEGEE. The length of the CDR3 is 14 residues. V lost 1 base and J lost 4, with 8 bases in between. CDR3 loop: CASSLTDSNEKLFF. The CDR3 coding sequence is TGTGCCAGCAGCTTGACGGACAGTAATGAAAAACTGTTTTTT.

The chain links TRBV13 to TRBJ2-1; TRBD2 is a possible D gene (6 bases). Germline V gene sequence: CDR1 PRHDT, CDR2 FYEKMQ (reference sequence). The CDR3 sequence is 14 residues long. Trimming pared 5 bases from V and 2 bases from J, leaving 10 bases between. CDR3 region: CASSPIAAYNEQFF. Here the CDR3 DNA reads TGTGCCAGCAGCCCTATAGCGGCCTACAATGAGCAGTTCTTC.

The rearrangement links TRBV7-9 to TRBJ1-1, with a tentative D call TRBD1 (6 bases). This CDR3 contains 15 residues. Trimming removed 2 bases at V and 3 bases at J, with 13 bases between. Per germline, CDR1 SEHNR and CDR2 FQNEAQ (reference sequence). The CDR3 coding sequence is TGTGCCAGCAGCTTATTTGGGACACCGGACACTGAAGCTTTCTTT. Translated: CASSLFGTPDTEAFF.

This clone has a handful of counts. This chain uses TRBV2 with TRBJ1-3; D is ambiguous. Germline-derived CDR1 and CDR2 are SNHLY and FYNNEI. V lost 6 bases to trimming and J lost 4 bases, with 22 bases between them. The CDR3 loop spans 17 amino acids. Here the CDR3 reads CASSGNIGVNLGNTIYF. DNA for the CDR3: TGTGCCAGCAGCGGTAACATCGGGGTAAATTTGGGAAACACCATATATTTT.

V gene TRBV24-1 combines with J gene TRBJ2-3; D uncertain. Germline-derived CDR1 and CDR2 are KGHDR and SFDVKD. Trimming took 6 bases from V and 0 from J, leaving 12 bases between them. There are 15 residues in the CDR3. CDR3 coding DNA: TGTGCCACCAGTAACGAAGAAAGCAGCACAGATACGCAGTATTTT. It yields the protein CATSNEESSTDTQYF.

This clone occurred once. V is TRBV10-2 and J is TRBJ1-5, with 10 bases matching TRBD1. V was clipped by 6 bases and J by 2 bases; unmatched bases: 7. CDR3 size: 16 residues. CDR1 and CDR2 from the germline V gene are WSHSY and SAAADI. CDR3 residues: CASSSGQGNGNQPQHF. DNA of the CDR3: TGCGCCAGCAGCTCGGGACAGGGGAATGGCAATCAGCCCCAGCATTTT.

The chain joins TRBV4-1 to TRBJ2-7; D remains unclear. V was trimmed by 1 base and J by 7 bases, leaving 17 bases between them. Germline values: CDR1 MGHRA, CDR2 YSYEKL. This CDR3 contains 15 residues. CDR3 nucleotides: TGCGCCAGCAGCCAAGTTTTAGGCGGCCTTTTGGAGCAGTACTTC. Amino acid sequence: CASSQVLGGLLEQYF.

This chain uses TRBV12-3 or TRBV12-4 with TRBJ1-1, with 7 bases matching TRBD1. Trimming at V came to 5 bases and at J to 8 bases, leaving 8 bases not matched to a gene. The CDR3 consists of 13 residues. In DNA, the CDR3 is TGTGCCAGCAGTACCGGGACAGACCCCGAAGCTTTCTTT. Encoded protein: CASSTGTDPEAFF.

This chain joins TRBV5-1 and TRBJ1-1; D is possibly TRBD1 (5 bases). Trimming cost V 5 bases and J 0 bases, with 8 bases left between them. This CDR3 has 13 amino acids. The germline V gene has CDR1 SGHRS and CDR2 YFSETQ. This CDR3 reads CASRGHVNTEAFF. The DNA of the CDR3 is TGCGCCAGCAGGGGGCATGTGAACACTGAAGCTTTCTTT.

The genes are TRBV9 and TRBJ2-1; 12 bases agree with TRBD2. J gave up 9 bases and V 0 bases, and 13 bases lay outside the gene matches. Germline values: CDR1 SGDLS, CDR2 YYNGEE. The CDR3 covers 18 residues. The CDR3 protein is CASSVEFGSSGGAIEQFF. The CDR3 bases are TGTGCCAGCAGCGTAGAGTTCGGGTCTAGCGGGGGGGCAATTGAGCAGTTCTTC.

The V call is TRBV20-1, the J call TRBJ2-1; the D gene is possibly TRBD1 (6 bases). V was trimmed by 3 bases and J by 6 bases, leaving 18 bases between them. CDR1 and CDR2 from the germline V gene are DFQATT and SNEGSKA (reference sequence). CDR3 length equals 15 residues. CDR3 loop: CSASSPDRGGNEQFF. Written as DNA, the CDR3 is TGCAGTGCTAGTTCCCCGGACAGAGGAGGCAATGAGCAGTTCTTC.

This chain links TRBV6-5 with TRBJ2-1; D uncertain. The CDR3 loop spans 13 amino acids. Germline V lookup: CDR1 MNHEY, CDR2 SVGAGI. Trimming left V 2 bases short and J 4 bases short, with 6 bases between. The CDR3 DNA reads TGTGCCAGCAGTTACGGGCAGTACAATGAGCAGTTCTTC. Its translation: CASSYGQYNEQFF.

V and J are TRBV21-1 and TRBJ1-5. TRBV21-1 is described as a pseudogene. The length of the CDR3 is 17 residues. The CDR3 loop reads CASSKKATGDSNQPQHF. CDR3 sequence (DNA): TGTGCCAGCAGCAAAAAAGCGACGGGGGATAGCAATCAGCCCCAGCATTTT.

The chain couples TRBV7-8 to TRBJ1-4, with D tentatively TRBD1 (5 bases). The CDR3 is 12 residues long. The V and J ends lost 1 base and 17 bases respectively, with 14 bases between them. CDR1 is SGHVS, CDR2 FQNEAQ, per germline. The CDR3 is CASSLDAGQAFF. The CDR3 region has the DNA TGTGCCAGCAGCTTAGATGCGGGGCAGGCTTTTTTT.

This chain uses TRBV11-3 with TRBJ2-1; D might be TRBD2 (5 bases). Germline CDR1 reads SGHNT; CDR2 reads YENEEA. The CDR3 spans 13 residues. V lost 1 base, J lost 6 bases, and 7 bases lay in between. The CDR3 reads CASSLGGVNEQFF. In DNA, the CDR3 is TGTGCCAGCAGCTTAGGGGGAGTCAATGAGCAGTTCTTC.

This rearrangement joins TRBV19 to TRBJ2-7; 7 bases fit TRBD1. The CDR3 extends over 15 amino acids. V lost 4 bases to trimming and J lost 0 bases; unmatched junction nucleotides: 6. Germline V gene sequence: CDR1 LNHDA, CDR2 SQIVND (reference sequence). Here the CDR3 reads CASSKSGTASYEQYF. As DNA, the CDR3 is TGTGCCAGTAGTAAGTCTGGGACAGCCTCCTACGAGCAGTACTTC.

The V call is TRBV10-3, the J call TRBJ1-1, with 8 bases lining up with TRBD1. From germline, CDR1 is ENHRY and CDR2 SYGVKD. The V and J ends lost 5 bases and 5 bases, in that order; junction bases with no gene match: 7. The CDR3 consists of 14 residues. The CDR3 nucleotides read TGTGCCATCAGTTCAAGGACAGGGAGGACTGAAGCTTTCTTT. This translates into CAISSRTGRTEAFF.

The chain joins TRBV19 to TRBJ1-5; the D is unclear. The V gene lost 1 base and the J gene lost 6 bases, with 10 bases spanning the gap. In germline, CDR1 is LNHDA, CDR2 SQIVND (reference sequence). This CDR3 contains 14 residues. CDR3 protein: CASSIGLEGQPQHF. The CDR3 DNA is TGTGCCAGTAGTATAGGGCTTGAGGGTCAGCCCCAGCATTTT.

J is TRBJ1-1 and V is TRBV29-1; D gene unclear. The CDR3 extends over 13 amino acids. The germline V gene has CDR1 SQVTM and CDR2 ANQGSEA. The V end was cut by 4 bases, the J end by 0 bases, with 9 bases between. CDR3 region: CSVVADLNTEAFF. The CDR3 nucleotides are TGCAGCGTTGTGGCGGATCTGAACACTGAAGCTTTCTTT.

The chain is built from TRBV6-1 and TRBJ2-7; TRBD1 matches 12 bases. J lost 4 bases, V lost 3 bases, and 4 bases had no gene match. In germline, CDR1 is MNHNS, CDR2 SASEGT. The CDR3 length is 15 residues. Here the CDR3 reads CASSDGTGGWYEQYF. In DNA form, the CDR3 reads TGTGCCAGCAGTGATGGGACAGGGGGCTGGTACGAGCAGTACTTC.

V is TRBV28 and J is TRBJ1-5; D gene unclear. The germline CDR1 and CDR2 sequences are MDHEN and SYDVKM. The CDR3 has 15 residues. The V end lost 3 bases, the J end lost 5 bases, and 14 bases lay between the germline ends. In DNA, the CDR3 is TGTGCCAGCAGTTTTCCGGACGGGGATGATCAGCCCCAGCATTTT. This translates into CASSFPDGDDQPQHF.

This clone was seen only a few times. The genes are TRBV2 and TRBJ1-1; D unresolved. This CDR3 comprises 13 residues. V lost 4 bases, J lost 5 bases, and 11 bases lay in between. CDR1 and CDR2 (germline): SNHLY, FYNNEI. This CDR3 reads CASSVKQLTEAFF. The CDR3 DNA reads TGTGCCAGCAGTGTTAAACAACTAACTGAAGCTTTCTTT.

J is TRBJ2-1 and V is TRBV5-4, with D possibly matching TRBD1 (5 bases). The CDR3 runs 16 residues. The germline V and J ends were trimmed by 1 base and 6 bases, with 17 bases remaining between them. From germline, CDR1 is SGHNT and CDR2 YYREEE (reference sequence). The CDR3 DNA sequence: TGTGCCAGCAGCTTGAAGTATTCAAGGGGTAGCAATGAGCAGTTCTTC. This sequence encodes CASSLKYSRGSNEQFF.

The rearrangement links TRBV5-1 to TRBJ1-1; 10 bases agree with TRBD1. The CDR3 length is 14 residues. CDR1 SGHRS and CDR2 YFSETQ come from the germline V gene. Trimming took 0 bases from V and 6 from J; bases not matched to a gene: 2. The CDR3, as DNA: TGCGCCAGCAGCTTGGTCGGGACAGGGGCTGAAGCTTTCTTT. Translation: CASSLVGTGAEAFF.

The V call is TRBV27, the J call TRBJ2-5; 13 bases align to TRBD2. The CDR3 is made up of 15 amino acids. V gave up 6 bases and J gave up 7 bases; unmatched junction bases: 8. The germline V gene encodes CDR1 MNHEY and CDR2 SMNVEV (reference sequence). In DNA form, the CDR3 reads TGTGCCAGCAGCCGACTAGCGGGGGGCCTCGTGACCCAGTACTTC. As protein: CASSRLAGGLVTQYF.